The source of this TCR beta chain is a study of shared clonotypes between healthy human individuals. The ends were cut back, 5 bases at V and 2 bases at J, with 13 bases in the middle. The CDR3 is 14 amino acids. Germline lookup yields CDR1 SGHAT and CDR2 FQNNGV. Only in-frame clones appear in the TCRdb table, and some are missing; sequencing was by immunoSEQ multiplex PCR. The table has 2 million to 3 million clones, 93% seen once; the top ten hold 0.36%. Input material: naive CD4+ T cells from PBMCs. Subset noted: CD45RA+ positively selected. The chain employs TRBV11-2 and TRBJ2-7; perhaps TRBD2 as D (6 bases). This clonotype originated in a man aged 18-30 years in good health. Some clones in this sample may be carry-over from other donors' samples. The CDR3 loop reads CASSLDGGTYEQYF. CDR3 DNA sequence: TGTGCCAGCAGCCTCGATGGCGGGACCTACGAGCAGTACTTC.